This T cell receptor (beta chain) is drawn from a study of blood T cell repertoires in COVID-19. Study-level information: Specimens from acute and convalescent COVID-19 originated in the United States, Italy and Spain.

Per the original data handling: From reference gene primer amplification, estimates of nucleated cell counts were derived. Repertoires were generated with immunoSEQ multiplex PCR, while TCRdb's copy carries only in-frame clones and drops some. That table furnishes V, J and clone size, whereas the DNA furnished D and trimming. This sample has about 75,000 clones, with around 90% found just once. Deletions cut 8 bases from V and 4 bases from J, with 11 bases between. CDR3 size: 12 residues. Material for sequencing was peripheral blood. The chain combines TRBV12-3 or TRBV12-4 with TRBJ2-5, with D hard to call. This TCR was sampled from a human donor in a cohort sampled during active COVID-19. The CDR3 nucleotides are TGTGCCAGCCGCGGTCGGATAGAGACCCAGTACTTC. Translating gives CASRGRIETQYF.